This T cell receptor beta chain was sequenced in a study of vaccination effects on CD4 cells after COVID-19. The study's findings and limits: Clones from infection and from vaccination both contracted markedly late after vaccination.

Using viral peptide pools, the ViraFEST assay grew out antigen-specific CD4+ T cells prior to sequencing. Subsequent to ten to eleven days of culture, CD4+ T cells were isolated. Nobody among the vaccine recipients had prior SARS-CoV-2 infection (nucleocapsid antibodies were negative). J lost 6 bases, V lost 5 bases, and 6 bases had no gene match. Per the germline V gene, CDR1 is MNHEY and CDR2 is SVGEGT. CDR3 length: 13 residues. Only in-frame clones appear in the TCRdb table, and some are missing; sequencing was by immunoSEQ multiplex PCR. The sample shows about 65,000 clones, more than 70% of them seen only once. With regard to this clone: Its antigen is undetermined.

The chain uses TRBV6-2 or TRBV6-3 and TRBJ1-1; 7 nucleotides line up with TRBD1. The source is a human donor who received a COVID-19 vaccine. The specimen comprised CD4+ T cells from PBMCs cultured with HCoV-NL63 spike peptides, sampled before COVID-19 vaccination. CDR3 region: CASSRQGGAEAFF. The CDR3 DNA reads TGTGCCAGCAGTAGACAGGGTGGGGCTGAAGCTTTCTTT.